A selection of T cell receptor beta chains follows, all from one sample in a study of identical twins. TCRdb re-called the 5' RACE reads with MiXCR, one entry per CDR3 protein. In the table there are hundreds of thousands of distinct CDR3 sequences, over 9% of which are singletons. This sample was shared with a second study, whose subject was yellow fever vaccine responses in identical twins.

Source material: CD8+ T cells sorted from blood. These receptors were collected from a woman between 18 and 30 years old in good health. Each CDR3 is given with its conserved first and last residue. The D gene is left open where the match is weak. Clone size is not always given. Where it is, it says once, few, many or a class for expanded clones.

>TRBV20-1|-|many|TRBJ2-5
TGCAGTGCTAGAGAGGGCGGACGGAGGGTAGAGACCCAGTACTTC
CSAREGGRRVETQYF
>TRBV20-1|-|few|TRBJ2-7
TGCAGTGCGTGGGACGGAACCTCCTACGAGCAGTACTTC
CSAWDGTSYEQYF
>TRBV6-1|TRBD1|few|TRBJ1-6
TGTGCCAGCAGTCGAAACTCAGGGGGGGGTTATAATTCACCCCTCCACTTT
CASSRNSGGGYNSPLHF
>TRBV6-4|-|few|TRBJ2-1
TGTGCCAGCAGTGACTCGGAAGGTAGCTACAATGAGCAGTTCTTC
CASSDSEGSYNEQFF
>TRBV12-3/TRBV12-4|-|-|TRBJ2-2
TGTGCCAGCAGTTATGGGACGGACAACACCGGGGAGCTGTTTTTT
CASSYGTDNTGELFF
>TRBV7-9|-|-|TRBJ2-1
TGTGCCAGCAGCTTAGGCATGGGGAGCTCCTACAATGAGCAGTTCTTC
CASSLGMGSSYNEQFF
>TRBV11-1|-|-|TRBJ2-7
TGTGCCAGCAGCTTAGAGGCCAGACCCTACGAGCAGTACTTC
CASSLEARPYEQYF
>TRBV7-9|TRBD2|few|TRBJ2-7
TGTGCCAGCAGCTTAGTAGCGGGAGGAGGCTACGAGCAGTACTTC
CASSLVAGGGYEQYF
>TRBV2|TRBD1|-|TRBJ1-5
TGTGCCAGCAGGAAAGGACAGGTGGATCAGCCCCAGCATTTT
CASRKGQVDQPQHF
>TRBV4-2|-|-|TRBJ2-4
TGTGCCAGCAGCCAAGATATTGGGCGAGCAGATCTAGCCAAAAACATTCAGTACTTC
CASSQDIGRADLAKNIQYF
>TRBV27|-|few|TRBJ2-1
TGTGCCAGCAGTCTAAGACAGGTTAGGTACAATGAGCAGTTCTTC
CASSLRQVRYNEQFF
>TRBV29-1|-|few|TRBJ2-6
TGCAGCGTTTACGAGCGATCTGGGGCCAACGTCCTGACTTTC
CSVYERSGANVLTF
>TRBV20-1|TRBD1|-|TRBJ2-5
TGCAGTGCTTTAGTTACAGGGGGCGCGGAAGAGACCCAGTACTTC
CSALVTGGAEETQYF
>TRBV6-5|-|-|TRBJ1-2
TGTGCCAGCAGTTATGAAGTAATAGGAGAAAATAACTATGGCTACACCTTC
CASSYEVIGENNYGYTF
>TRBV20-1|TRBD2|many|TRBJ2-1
TGCAGTGCTAGAGTTAGCGGGTTTTCAAAAGGGGATGAGCAGTTCTTC
CSARVSGFSKGDEQFF
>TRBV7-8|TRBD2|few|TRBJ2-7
TGTGCCAGCAGCTCGTTAGCGGGAGGGCCTCGTGAACAGTACTTC
CASSSLAGGPREQYF
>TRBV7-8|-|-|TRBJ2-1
TGTGCCAGCAGCTTAGTGGTGGGGCCCTCATACAATGAGCAGTTCTTC
CASSLVVGPSYNEQFF
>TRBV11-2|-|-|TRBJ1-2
TGTGCCAGCAGCTTAGATCGTTTAGGGCGGAACTATGGCTACACCTTC
CASSLDRLGRNYGYTF
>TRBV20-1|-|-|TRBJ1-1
TGCAGTGCTAGAGATGGGTTGCACACTGAAGCTTTCTTT
CSARDGLHTEAFF
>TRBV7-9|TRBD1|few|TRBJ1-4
TGTGCCAGCAGCTTATTCGCCGGGACAGGCAATGAAAAACTGTTTTTT
CASSLFAGTGNEKLFF
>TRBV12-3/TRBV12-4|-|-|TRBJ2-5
TGTGCCAGCAGTTTACTCAGGGCGGGCGAGACCCAGTACTTC
CASSLLRAGETQYF
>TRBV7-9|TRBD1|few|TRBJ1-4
TGTGCCAGCAGCCACAGGGGAAAGGGGGATGAAAAACTGTTTTTT
CASSHRGKGDEKLFF
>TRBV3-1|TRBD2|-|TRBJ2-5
TGTGCCAGCAGCCCCCATAGCTTAGGTCGTTGGACTAGATATTTTGATCGGGAGACCCAGTACTTC
CASSPHSLGRWTRYFDRETQYF
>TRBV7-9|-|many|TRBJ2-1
TGTGCCAGCAGCCCTCCCCGGGGCAATGAGCAGTTCTTC
CASSPPRGNEQFF
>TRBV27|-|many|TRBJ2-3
TGTGCCAGCAGTTCTACAGGGGAGGGGGCGGAAGATACGCAGTATTTT
CASSSTGEGAEDTQYF
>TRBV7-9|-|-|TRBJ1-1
TGTGCCAGCAGCTCCGCCGGGACACTGAACACTGAAGCTTTCTTT
CASSSAGTLNTEAFF
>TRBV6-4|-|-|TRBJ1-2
TGTGCCAGCAGTGGTCGGCAGGATGGCTACACCTTC
CASSGRQDGYTF
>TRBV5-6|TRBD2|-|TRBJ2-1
TGTGCCAGCAGCCTGGGACTAGCGGGAGTGACGAGTGAGCAGTTCTTC
CASSLGLAGVTSEQFF
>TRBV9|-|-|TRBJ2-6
TGTGCCAGCAGCGTCACTGGGGCCAACGTCCTGACTTTC
CASSVTGANVLTF
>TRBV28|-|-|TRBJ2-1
TGTGCCAGCAGTTTATACCCCAGCCTCTACAATGAGCAGTTCTTC
CASSLYPSLYNEQFF
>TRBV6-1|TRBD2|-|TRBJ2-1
TGTGCCAGCGGATCCCAGGCTAGCGGGTCAAATGAGCAGTTCTTC
CASGSQASGSNEQFF
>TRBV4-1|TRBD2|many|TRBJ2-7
TGCGCCAGCAGCCACTTAGCGGGAGGCTCCTACGAGCAGTACTTC
CASSHLAGGSYEQYF
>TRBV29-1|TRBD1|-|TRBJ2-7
TGCAGCGCCGACGACAGGGGCGAGCAGTACTTC
CSADDRGEQYF
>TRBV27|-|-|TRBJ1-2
TGTGCCAGCAGTGCTTACAGGGAATCCGGCTACACCTTC
CASSAYRESGYTF
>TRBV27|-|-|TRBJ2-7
TGTGCCAGCAGTTTAATCTTCGGCGAGCAGTACTTC
CASSLIFGEQYF
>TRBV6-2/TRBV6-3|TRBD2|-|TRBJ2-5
TGTGCCAGCAGCCTTAGCGGGAGGGCCGTCTCGGAGACCCAGTACTTC
CASSLSGRAVSETQYF
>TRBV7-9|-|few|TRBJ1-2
TGTGCCAGCAGCTTAGAACCGGCAGACTATGGCTACACCTTC
CASSLEPADYGYTF
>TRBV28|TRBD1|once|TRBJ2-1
TGTGCCAGCAGAAACCCGGGACAGGGGTTGGACAATGAGCAGTTCTTC
CASRNPGQGLDNEQFF
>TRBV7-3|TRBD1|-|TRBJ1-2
TGTGCCAGCAGCTTAAAAGGACAGGGGGCTGGCTACACCTTC
CASSLKGQGAGYTF
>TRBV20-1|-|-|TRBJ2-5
TGCAGTGCTTATCTAGGCCTAGAGCTCCAAGAGACCCAGTACTTC
CSAYLGLELQETQYF
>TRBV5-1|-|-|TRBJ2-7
TGCGCCACCGACGGAGGGACCTACGAGCAGTACTTC
CATDGGTYEQYF
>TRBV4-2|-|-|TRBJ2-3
TGTGCCAGCAGCCAGGACTATCCAAGGAGCACAGATACGCAGTATTTT
CASSQDYPRSTDTQYF
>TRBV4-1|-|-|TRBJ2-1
TGCGCCAGCAGCCAGGCAGGGAATCTTGAGCAGTTCTTC
CASSQAGNLEQFF
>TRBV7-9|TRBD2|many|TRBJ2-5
TGTGCCAGCAGCTACGGACTAGCGGGACTATTGGGGGAGACCCAGTACTTC
CASSYGLAGLLGETQYF